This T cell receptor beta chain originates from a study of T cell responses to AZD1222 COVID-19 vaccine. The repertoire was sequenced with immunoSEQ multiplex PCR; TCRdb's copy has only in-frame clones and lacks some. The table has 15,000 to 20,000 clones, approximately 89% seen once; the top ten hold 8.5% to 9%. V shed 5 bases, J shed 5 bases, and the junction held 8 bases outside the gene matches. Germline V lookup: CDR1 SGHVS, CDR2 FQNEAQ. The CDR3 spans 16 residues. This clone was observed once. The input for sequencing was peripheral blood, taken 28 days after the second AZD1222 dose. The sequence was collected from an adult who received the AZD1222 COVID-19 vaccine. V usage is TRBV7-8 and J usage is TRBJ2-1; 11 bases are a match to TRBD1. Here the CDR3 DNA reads TGTGCCAGCAGCAACCGCCGGGACAGGGGGGACAATGAGCAGTTCTTC. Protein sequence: CASSNRRDRGDNEQFF.